This T cell receptor (beta chain) was profiled in a study of identical twins. The CDR3 is made up of 13 amino acids. The germline V and J ends were trimmed by 10 bases and 0 bases, with 9 bases remaining between them. One entry per CDR3 protein, called by TCRdb with MiXCR from the 5' RACE reads. The repertoire holds 450,000 or so distinct CDR3 sequences, with 20% to 25% as singletons. Study-wide findings and caveats: Cord blood beta clonotypes that were abundant carried fewer insertions, and memory repertoires showed no such trend.

This clonotype has only a few counts. What it recognizes is unknown. These sequences were also reported in another study, on T cells expressing NK-cell markers. That study adds: The eight sequenced donors comprised seven who were HCMV-seropositive and one who was seronegative. Of the CD8+ T cells in roughly 6 donors, roughly 1.0-7.5% belonged to dominant NKG2C+ clonotypes. Dominance of the CD3+CD56-NKG2C+ fraction by these clonotypes also held in four donors.

Source material: CD4+ T cells sorted from blood. The rearrangement links TRBV12-3 or TRBV12-4 to TRBJ2-2; D call uncertain. The sequence was collected from a woman aged 18-29 years in good health. As DNA, the CDR3 is TGTGCCACTAGACCCACGAACACCGGGGAGCTGTTTTTT. It encodes CATRPTNTGELFF.